This is a list of T cell receptor beta chains from one sample in a study of tumor-infiltrating lymphocytes in primary liver carcinoma. TCRdb redid the calling of the multiplex PCR reads with MiXCR, one entry per CDR3 protein. The sample has approximately 120,000 distinct CDR3 sequences, 64% seen once; the top ten hold about 8%. Sequencing was carried out using liver tumor tissue from sampling region 3. These receptors were collected from a woman in her sixties or seventies with primary liver carcinoma and hepatitis B virus infection. Each CDR3 is given with its conserved first and last residue. A D gene is named only where the DNA matches it firmly. Expanded clones get a size class; other rows say once, few or many, or leave the size out.

clone size	D gene	V gene	J gene	CDR3 protein	CDR3 DNA
many	TRBD2	TRBV29-1	TRBJ2-3	CSLGGGGGGDTQYF	TGCAGCCTGGGAGGCGGGGGTGGCGGAGATACGCAGTATTTT
many	-	TRBV6-1	TRBJ1-3	CASTKRRGTQSLGDTIYF	TGTGCCAGCACCAAGAGGAGGGGAACTCAGAGTCTTGGAGACACCATATATTTT
-	-	TRBV11-2	TRBJ2-5	CACSSYQAGETQYF	TGTGCCTGCAGCTCCTACCAAGCTGGAGAGACCCAGTATTTC
-	-	TRBV11-2	TRBJ2-3	CASSAQLVGGGTPYF	-
few	-	TRBV11-3	TRBJ1-1	CASSDVRDTEAFF	TGTGCCAGCAGTGACGTGAGGGACACTGAGGCTTTCTTT
-	-	TRBV11-2	TRBJ2-1	CARSPDSRYREQFF	TGCGCCAGAAGTCCGGACTCGAGGTATAGGGAGCAGTTCTTT
-	-	TRBV7-9	TRBJ2-3	CASTPRTGTDTQYF	TGTGCCAGCACTCCTCGGACTGGCACAGATACGCAGTATTTT
-	-	TRBV5-4	TRBJ2-3	CVSSPTYGGTSTDTQYF	TGTGTCAGCAGCCCCACCTATGGCGGGACCAGCACAGATACGCAGTATTTT
few	-	TRBV7-7	TRBJ2-1	CASSLGDYNEQFF	TGTGCTAGCAGCTTAGGGGACTACAATGAGCAGTTCTTC
many	-	TRBV29-1	TRBJ2-1	CSVAAELWGADNEQFF	TGCAGCGTTGCGGCTGAGTTATGGGGAGCGGACAATGAGCAGTTCTTC
-	TRBD2	TRBV5-6	TRBJ2-7	CVSNSRIAGSYEQYF	TGTGTCAGCAACTCCCGGATAGCGGGCTCCTACGAGCAGTACTTC
many	-	TRBV6-1	TRBJ2-3	CAGSELIGSADTQYF	TGTGCCGGCAGTGAATTGATAGGGTCCGCAGATACGCAGTATTTT
-	-	TRBV29-1	TRBJ2-7	CSVDSFYEQYF	TGCAGCGTTGACAGCTTCTATGAGCAGTACTTC
-	-	TRBV7-3	TRBJ2-1	CASSLVGGSYNEQFF	TGTGCCAGCAGCTTAGTTGGGGGCTCCTACAATGAGCAGTTCTTC
-	TRBD2	TRBV12-3/TRBV12-4	TRBJ2-6	CASWGLASEANVLTF	TGTGCCAGCTGGGGACTAGCGAGTGAGGCCAACGTCCTGACTTTC
-	TRBD2	TRBV7-3	TRBJ2-5	CASSLRERDGTQYF	TGTGCCAGCAGCTTAAGGGAGCGGGACGGGACCCAGTACTTC
few	TRBD1	TRBV5-5	TRBJ2-5	CVSSSTDRAPGTQYF	TGTGTCAGCAGCTCCACTGACAGGGCCCCCGGGACCCAGTACTTC
-	-	TRBV6-5	TRBJ1-2	CACSYQGGNYGCTF	-
-	-	TRBV5-4	TRBJ2-1	CTSSSGLASNEQFF	TGTACCAGCAGCTCGGGGCTAGCGAGCAATGAGCAGTTCTTC
-	-	TRBV11-2	TRBJ1-3	CASCYDKEPGNTIYF	TGTGCCAGCTGTTACGACAAGGAACCTGGAAACACCATATATTTT
once	-	TRBV12-3/TRBV12-4	TRBJ2-3	CASSSTVGGTDTQYF	TGTGCCAGCAGTTCCACAGTAGGGGGAACAGATACGCAGTATTTT
-	-	TRBV28	TRBJ1-1	CASRPPDRRNTEAFF	TGTGCCAGCAGACCCCCTGACAGGCGGAACACTGAAGCTTTCTTT
-	TRBD1	TRBV24-1	TRBJ2-5	CATSDPRQGQETQYF	TGTGCCACCAGTGATCCTCGACAGGGCCAAGAGACCCAGTACTTC
many	TRBD2	TRBV11-2	TRBJ2-5	CASSPWGGETQYF	TGTGCCAGCAGCCCCTGGGGGGGGGAGACCCAGTACTTC
many	-	TRBV18	TRBJ2-7	CASSTPSGTNEQYF	TGTGCCAGCTCAACCCCTTCCGGGACAAACGAGCAGTACTTC
-	-	TRBV5-1	TRBJ2-5	CASSLGRTTQETQYF	TGCGCCAGCAGCTTGGGAAGGACTACTCAAGAGACCCAGTACTTC
once	TRBD1	TRBV29-1	TRBJ2-7	CSVEYGQGRYEQYF	TGCAGCGTTGAATACGGACAGGGGAGGTATGAGCAGTACTTC
few	TRBD1	TRBV7-9	TRBJ1-1	CASSSQGGTEAFF	TGTGCCAGCAGTTCCCAGGGGGGCACTGAAGCTTTCTTT
-	-	TRBV2	TRBJ2-1	CASRLAFGANEQFF	TGTGCCAGCAGGCTAGCATTCGGGGCCAATGAGCAGTTCTTC
-	TRBD2	TRBV11-3	TRBJ2-1	CTSSSGTSGKLEQFF	TGTACCAGCAGCTCAGGAACTAGCGGGAAGCTTGAGCAATTCTTC
-	-	TRBV6-5	TRBJ2-7	CASSQDIDYEQYF	TGTGCCAGCAGTCAGGACATCGACTACGAGCAGTACTTC
-	-	TRBV5-1	TRBJ2-7	CASSPLSQGCEQYF	TGCGCCAGCAGCCCGTTATCACAAGGCTGCGAGCAGTACTTC
once	-	TRBV30	TRBJ2-2	CAWRTVNTGELFF	TGTGCCTGGAGGACAGTAAACACCGGGGAGCTGTTTTTT
-	-	TRBV11-3	TRBJ2-3	CASSTGTDTQYF	TGTGCCAGCAGCACAGGAACAGATACGCAATATTTT
-	-	TRBV19	TRBJ1-4	CASSIWDGPNEKLFF	TGTGCCAGTAGTATTTGGGACGGTCCAAATGAAAAACTGTTTTTT
-	-	TRBV6-5	TRBJ2-5	CANRRAQVAETQSF	TGTGCCAACCGGAGGGCGCAGGTGGCGGAGACCCAGTCCTTC
medium-sized	TRBD2	TRBV12-3/TRBV12-4	TRBJ2-5	CASSRREGRGAQYF	TGTGCCAGCAGTCGACGGGAGGGCCGGGGAGCCCAGTACTTC
many	-	TRBV5-6	TRBJ2-6	CASSLGSGANVLTF	TGTGCCAGCAGCTTGGGGTCTGGGGCCAACGTCCTGACTTTC
-	-	TRBV20-1	TRBJ2-7	CSASVGSLEEQYF	TGCAGTGCTAGTGTAGGTTCTCTCGAGGAGCAGTACTTC
-	-	TRBV12-3/TRBV12-4	TRBJ2-2	CAISRQITGELFF	TGTGCCATCAGCCGACAGATCACTGGGGAGCTGTTTTTT
-	TRBD2	TRBV24-1	TRBJ2-1	CATSDASGNSYNEQFF	TGTGCCACCAGTGATGCCAGCGGGAACTCCTACAATGAGCAGTTCTTC
-	-	TRBV28	TRBJ2-3	CANSPSAYRGTYTQYF	TGTGCCAACAGTCCCTCGGCTTATCGGGGCACATATACGCAGTATTTT
-	-	TRBV12-3/TRBV12-4	TRBJ2-6	CASILRRAGASVLTF	TGTGCCAGCATTTTACGGAGAGCTGGGGCCAGCGTCCTGACTTTC
medium-sized	-	TRBV11-2	TRBJ2-5	CASSLRTLQETQYF	TGTGCCAGCAGCTTGAGGACGTTACAAGAGACCCAGTACTTC
many	-	TRBV5-1	TRBJ1-2	CASSLSGTWGDGYTF	TGCGCCAGCAGCTTGTCCGGGACATGGGGAGATGGCTACACCTTC